The subject of this entry is one T cell receptor beta chain. What it binds is not known. The source of the sample is a study of cytomegalovirus exposure and HLA in healthy donors. Study results and caveats: Most TCR beta V segments were productive about 87% or about 30% of the time in an earlier analysis.

The PCR had 60 Vbeta and 13 Jbeta primers. Original analysis: Counted up in a later analysis, unique TCR beta chains came to some 80 million, with around 12 million shared. Profiling relied on immunoSEQ multiplex PCR, and the TCRdb table lists in-frame clones only, not all of them. V and J calls and clone size are those listed in that table; D and trimming were worked out from the DNA. The sample holds over 95,000 clones, 82% seen once. Germline V gives CDR1 SGHVS, CDR2 FNYEAQ. Trimming took 5 bases from V and 3 from J; bases not matched to a gene: 6. The CDR3 spans 16 residues. Source material: PBMCs. The chain is built from TRBV7-6 and TRBJ2-3; the match to TRBD2 covers 12 bases. The receptor's source is a woman in her late teens or twenties in good health and CMV-seronegative. This CDR3 reads CASSLRLAGVTDTQYF. Written as DNA, the CDR3 is TGTGCCAGCAGCCTCCGACTAGCGGGGGTAACAGATACGCAGTATTTT.